This entry concerns a single T cell receptor beta chain. The antigen is unknown. The data are from a study of OX40 agonist ivuxolimab in advanced cancers. Across the whole study: Males comprised about 84% of the group, whose mean age was about 60 years (range roughly 20 to 90). The eligibility criteria allowed prior anti-PD-1, anti-PD-L1 or anti-CTLA-4 therapy, and 40% had some.

General study results and limits: Relative to CD4+, CD8+ T cells held more expanded clones on average. The 0.1-3.0 mg/kg partial responders had among the lowest clonal expansion.

Assay: immunoSEQ multiplex PCR; the TCRdb copy retains only in-frame clones and omits some. The sample contains some 59,000 clones, 70% to 85% of which appear only once. The source was CD4+ or CD8+ T cells sorted from blood, collected in a trial of the OX40 agonist ivuxolimab. This TCR was sampled from an adult with an advanced solid tumor such as melanoma, head and neck, liver or kidney cancer.

CDR3 nucleotide sequence: TGCGCCAGCAGCTTGGCGTTGGGAGGTCGGACTGAAGCTTTCTTT. It translates to CASSLALGGRTEAFF. The chain joins TRBV5-1 to TRBJ1-1; D gene ambiguous. CDR3 size: 15 residues. The germline gives CDR1 SGHRS, CDR2 YFSETQ. The V end was cut by 0 bases, the J end by 5 bases, with 14 bases between.